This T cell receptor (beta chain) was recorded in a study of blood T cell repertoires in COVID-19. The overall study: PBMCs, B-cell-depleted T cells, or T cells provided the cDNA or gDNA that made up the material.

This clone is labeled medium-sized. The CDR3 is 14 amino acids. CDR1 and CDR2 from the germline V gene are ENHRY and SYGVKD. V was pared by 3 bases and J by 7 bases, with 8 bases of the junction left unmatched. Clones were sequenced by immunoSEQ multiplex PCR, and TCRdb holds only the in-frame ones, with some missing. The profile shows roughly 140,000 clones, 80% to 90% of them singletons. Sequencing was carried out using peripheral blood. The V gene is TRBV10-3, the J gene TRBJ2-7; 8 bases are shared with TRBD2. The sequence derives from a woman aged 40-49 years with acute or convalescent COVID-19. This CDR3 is CAISDLAGTGEQYF. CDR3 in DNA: TGTGCCATCAGTGATTTAGCGGGGACGGGAGAGCAGTACTTC.